The rows below give T cell receptor beta chains drawn from one sample of a study of cytomegalovirus exposure and HLA in healthy donors. Sequencing used immunoSEQ multiplex PCR; TCRdb keeps in-frame clones, though not all of them. The sample yields over 150,000 clones, 75% to 95% seen once. The sample consisted of PBMCs. The origin of the receptors is a woman aged 18-30 years in good health and CMV-seropositive. Each CDR3 is given with its conserved first and last residue. A D gene is named only where the DNA matches it firmly. The size of a clone is reported for some rows only, either as once, few or many, or as a class for expanded clones.

12,.,.,TRBJ2-1,TRBV11-2,TGTGCCAGCAGCTCGGGACTGGATGAGCAGTTCTTC,CASSSGLDEQFF
12,.,.,TRBJ1-2,TRBV18,TGTGCCAGCTCACCATCCACGGAGGGCTACACCTTC,CASSPSTEGYTF
14,.,TRBD1,TRBJ1-1,TRBV27,TGTGCCAGCAGTCATGACAGGGGAGGGACTGAAGCTTTCTTT,CASSHDRGGTEAFF
15,.,TRBD2,TRBJ2-7,TRBV9,TGTGCCAGCAGCCCTAGACTAGCGAGCTCCTACGAGCAGTACTTC,CASSPRLASSYEQYF
16,.,TRBD2,TRBJ2-1,TRBV11-1,TGTGCCAGCTCCCATGGCGGGAGGGCCCTTGACAATGAGCAGTTCTTC,CASSHGGRALDNEQFF
14,once,TRBD1,TRBJ1-1,TRBV2,TGTGCCAGCAGTGGGCAGGGGGCGCGGACTGAAGCTTTCTTT,CASSGQGARTEAFF
18,.,TRBD2,TRBJ2-2,TRBV9,TGTGCCAGCAGCGTAAATCCTGGACTAGCGGGAGCTACCGGGGAGCTGTTTTTT,CASSVNPGLAGATGELFF
16,.,.,TRBJ2-2,TRBV18,TGTGCCAGCTCCCCCCTGCCCGGGTCCGACACCGGGGAGCTGTTTTTT,CASSPLPGSDTGELFF
15,.,.,TRBJ2-1,TRBV27,TGTGCCAGCAAGAGGGGGGGGAGCTCCTACAATGAGCAGTTCTTC,CASKRGGSSYNEQFF
13,.,.,TRBJ1-5,TRBV7-8,TGTGCCAGCAGCTTTTTTGAGGGTCAGCCCCAGCATTTT,CASSFFEGQPQHF
15,.,TRBD1,TRBJ1-2,TRBV27,TGTGCCAGCAGTCCGACAGGGCGGTTAGTCTATGGCTACACCTTC,CASSPTGRLVYGYTF
15,few,.,TRBJ2-7,TRBV12-5,TGTGCTAGTGGTCCCGCTCCACACAGCCGCTACGAGCAGTACTTC,CASGPAPHSRYEQYF
18,.,TRBD2,TRBJ2-1,TRBV4-3,TGCGCCAGCAGCCAAGGACCTGGGACTAGCGGGAATTACAATGAGCAGTTCTTC,CASSQGPGTSGNYNEQFF
14,once,TRBD1,TRBJ2-3,TRBV7-9,TGTGCCAGCAGCTTGACAGGGGTTAAACCCCCGCAGTATTTT,CASSLTGVKPPQYF
15,.,.,TRBJ2-3,TRBV19,TGTGCCAGTAGCATCATCGGGGGGCGCACAGATACGCAGTATTTT,CASSIIGGRTDTQYF
15,.,TRBD1,TRBJ2-1,TRBV19,TGTGCCAGTATTGCGGACAGGGGGTCCTACAATGAGCAGTTCTTC,CASIADRGSYNEQFF
17,.,TRBD2,TRBJ2-1,TRBV29-1,TGCAGCGTTTCACTAGCGGGTTTACGGGGCTATTACAATGAGCAGTTCTTC,CSVSLAGLRGYYNEQFF
18,.,TRBD2,TRBJ2-3,TRBV27,TGTGCCAGCAGTTTAAGCATCGCGGGAGGGGGGCATACAGATACGCAGTATTTT,CASSLSIAGGGHTDTQYF
11,.,.,TRBJ2-1,TRBV20-1,TGCAGTGCTCGCAGGGACAATGAGCAGTTCTTC,CSARRDNEQFF
14,.,TRBD1,TRBJ1-2,TRBV6-5,TGTGCCAGCAGTGAATCACAGGGGTACTATGGCTACACCTTC,CASSESQGYYGYTF
17,.,.,TRBJ2-5,TRBV2,TGTGCCAGCACCCGAGGAGGCAGTGGGCAGGAGGATTTCACCCAGTACTTC,CASTRGGSGQEDFTQYF
15,.,.,TRBJ2-3,TRBV28,TGTGCCAGCAGCTCTAGGAGGGGCAACCAAGATACGCAGTATTTT,CASSSRRGNQDTQYF
18,.,.,TRBJ2-2,TRBV9,TGTGCCAGCAGCGTATCGAGTAGCGGTGGCACGAACACCGGGGAGCTGTTTTTT,CASSVSSSGGTNTGELFF
16,.,TRBD2,TRBJ2-1,TRBV28,TGTGCCAGCAGATCCACCCCTAGCGGGAGTGATAATGAGCAGTTCTTC,CASRSTPSGSDNEQFF
14,.,TRBD1,TRBJ1-6,TRBV30,TGTGCCTGGAGTCCGGGACAGCCCAATTCACCCCTCCACTTT,CAWSPGQPNSPLHF
13,.,.,TRBJ2-3,TRBV7-8,TGTGCCAGCAGCCTATCCGGCACAGATACGCAGTATTTT,CASSLSGTDTQYF
14,.,TRBD1,TRBJ2-7,TRBV28,TGTGCCAGCAGTCCGGACAGGGTATCCTACGAGCAGTACTTC,CASSPDRVSYEQYF
16,.,.,TRBJ2-5,TRBV11-3,TGTGCCAGCAGCTTAGTTATTACGGCAGGGGATGAGACCCAGTACTTC,CASSLVITAGDETQYF
12,few,.,TRBJ2-7,TRBV27,TGTGGGGGCGGAACAGGGAGCTACGAGCAGTACTTC,CGGGTGSYEQYF
14,.,TRBD1,TRBJ1-5,TRBV28,TGTGCCAGCAGTTTTTACAGGGGAAATCAGCCCCAGCATTTT,CASSFYRGNQPQHF
16,.,.,TRBJ2-2,TRBV6-1,TGTGCCAGCAGTGGGGACGGGAGTATGGTCACCGGGGAGCTGTTTTTT,CASSGDGSMVTGELFF
15,.,TRBD2,TRBJ2-3,TRBV30,TGTGCCTGGACGCGACTAGCGGGGGGCACAGATACGCAGTATTTT,CAWTRLAGGTDTQYF
14,.,TRBD1,TRBJ2-5,TRBV7-2,TGTGCCAGCAGCTTAGGGACAGGGAGAGAGACCCAGTACTTC,CASSLGTGRETQYF
15,.,.,TRBJ1-1,TRBV6-1,TGTGCCAGCAGTGAAGACAGGAGGGGGAACACTGAAGCTTTCTTT,CASSEDRRGNTEAFF
18,.,TRBD2,TRBJ2-1,TRBV7-6,TGTGCCAGCAGCTTAGTATCGGGAGCGGGGGAACTACTCAATGAGCAGTTCTTC,CASSLVSGAGELLNEQFF
16,.,TRBD2,TRBJ2-7,TRBV19,TGTGCCAGTAGTATAGATGTGTCTAGCGGGAGACACGAGCAGTACTTC,CASSIDVSSGRHEQYF
14,.,TRBD1,TRBJ1-2,TRBV19,TGTGCCAGTATTGAACCGGGACAGGGCTATGGCTACACCTTC,CASIEPGQGYGYTF
16,once,TRBD1,TRBJ1-2,TRBV19,TGTGCCAGTAGCCTACGGACAGGCTATGCTAACTATGGCTACACCTTC,CASSLRTGYANYGYTF
15,.,TRBD2,TRBJ2-1,TRBV2,TGTGCCAGCAGTGAATCCCGGGACGGGAGGAATGAGCAGTTCTTC,CASSESRDGRNEQFF
14,.,TRBD1,TRBJ2-7,TRBV4-2,TGTGCCAGCAGCCAAGATCACAGGGGTCTCGAGCAGTACTTC,CASSQDHRGLEQYF
16,.,.,TRBJ2-5,TRBV4-3,TGCGCCAGCAGCCAAGATGGCGGGAAACAGAAAGAGACCCAGTACTTC,CASSQDGGKQKETQYF
17,.,TRBD2,TRBJ2-1,TRBV5-1,TGCGCCAGCAGCTTGGGCCTACTAGCGGGGGGGCTCAATGAGCAGTTCTTC,CASSLGLLAGGLNEQFF
15,.,TRBD2,TRBJ2-2,TRBV30,TGTGCCTGGAGTTCCGGGACTAGAATCACCGGGGAGCTGTTTTTT,CAWSSGTRITGELFF
14,.,TRBD1,TRBJ1-5,TRBV30,TGTGCCTGGAGTGACGGACAGGGAGGTCAGCCCCAGCATTTT,CAWSDGQGGQPQHF
14,.,.,TRBJ2-7,TRBV5-1,TGCGCCAGTAGTGGATGGACTGGCCCCTACGAGCAGTACTTC,CASSGWTGPYEQYF
14,.,.,TRBJ1-5,TRBV2,TGTGCCAGCAGTTACAGGGTGAGGGGTCAGCCCCAGCATTTT,CASSYRVRGQPQHF
16,.,.,TRBJ1-1,TRBV2,TGTGCCAGCAGTCTTACAGGGTCGGCCGGGTACACTGAAGCTTTCTTT,CASSLTGSAGYTEAFF
14,.,TRBD1,TRBJ2-7,TRBV25-1,TGTGCCAGCAGTGAGGACAGGGTTTCCTACGAGCAGTACTTC,CASSEDRVSYEQYF
15,once,TRBD1,TRBJ1-2,TRBV30,TGTGCCTGGAGTGGGGTTACGGGGACAGTCTATGGCTACACCTTC,CAWSGVTGTVYGYTF
15,.,.,TRBJ2-4,TRBV10-2,TGCGCCAGCACCGGAGTAACCGGGGCCAAAAACATTCAGTACTTC,CASTGVTGAKNIQYF
12,.,.,TRBJ1-3,TRBV9,.,CASSVGLGTEYF
14,.,.,TRBJ1-4,TRBV28,TGTGCCAGCAGTTTACTTCTCCCTAATGAAAAACTGTTTTTT,CASSLLLPNEKLFF
16,.,.,TRBJ2-1,TRBV6-1,TGTGCCAGCAGTGAGATAGGGGGGGGCCGAGACAATGAGCAGTTCTTC,CASSEIGGGRDNEQFF